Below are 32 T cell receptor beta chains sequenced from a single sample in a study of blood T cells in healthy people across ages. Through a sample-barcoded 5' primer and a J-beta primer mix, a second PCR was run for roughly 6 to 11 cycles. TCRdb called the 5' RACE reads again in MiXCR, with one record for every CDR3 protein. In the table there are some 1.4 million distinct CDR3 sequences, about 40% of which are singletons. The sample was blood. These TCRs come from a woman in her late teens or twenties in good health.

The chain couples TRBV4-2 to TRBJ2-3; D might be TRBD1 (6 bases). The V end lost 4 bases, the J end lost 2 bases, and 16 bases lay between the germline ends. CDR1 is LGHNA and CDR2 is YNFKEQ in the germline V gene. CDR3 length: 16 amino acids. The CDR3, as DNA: TGTGCCAGCAGCCCAGGGGAGCTAGGCGTCACAGATACGCAGTATTTT. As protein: CASSPGELGVTDTQYF.

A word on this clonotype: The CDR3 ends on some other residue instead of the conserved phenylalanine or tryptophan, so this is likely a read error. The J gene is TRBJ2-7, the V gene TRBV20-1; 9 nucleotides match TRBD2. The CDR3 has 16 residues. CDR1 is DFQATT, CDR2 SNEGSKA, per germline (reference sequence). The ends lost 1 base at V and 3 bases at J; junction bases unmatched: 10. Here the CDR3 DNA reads TGCAGTGCTAGAGCCACTTCGCTAGCGGGGATCTACGAGCAGTACTTA. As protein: CSARATSLAGIYEQYL.

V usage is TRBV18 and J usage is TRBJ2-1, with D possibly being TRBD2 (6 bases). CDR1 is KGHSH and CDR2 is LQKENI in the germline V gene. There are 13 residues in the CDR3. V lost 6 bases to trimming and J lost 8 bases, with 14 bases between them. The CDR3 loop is CASSSGLRDEQFF. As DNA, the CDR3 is TGTGCCAGCTCGTCGGGACTGCGCGATGAGCAGTTCTTC.

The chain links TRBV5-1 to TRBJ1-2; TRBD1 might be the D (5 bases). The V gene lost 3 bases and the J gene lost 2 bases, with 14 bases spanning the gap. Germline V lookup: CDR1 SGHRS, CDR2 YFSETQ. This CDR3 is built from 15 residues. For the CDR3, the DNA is TGCGCCAGCAGCTCGACTGGGACGGACAACTATGGCTACACCTTC. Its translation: CASSSTGTDNYGYTF.

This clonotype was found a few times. The CDR3 DNA follows: TGCAGTGCTAGAAGGGCGGGAGGGGGAGATACGCAGTATTTT. It codes for CSARRAGGGDTQYF. The chain combines TRBV20-1 with TRBJ2-3; 9 nucleotides agree with TRBD2. The CDR3 is made up of 14 amino acids. The V segment lost 2 bases and the J segment 5 bases; nucleotides outside the gene matches: 5. Germline V gives CDR1 DFQATT, CDR2 SNEGSKA (reference sequence).

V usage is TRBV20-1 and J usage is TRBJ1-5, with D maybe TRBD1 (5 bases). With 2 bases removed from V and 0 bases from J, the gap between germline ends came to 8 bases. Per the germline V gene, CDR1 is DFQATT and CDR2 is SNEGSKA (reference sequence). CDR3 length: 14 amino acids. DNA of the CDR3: TGCAGTGCTAGAAACAGGTATAGCAATCAGCCCCAGCATTTT. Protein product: CSARNRYSNQPQHF.

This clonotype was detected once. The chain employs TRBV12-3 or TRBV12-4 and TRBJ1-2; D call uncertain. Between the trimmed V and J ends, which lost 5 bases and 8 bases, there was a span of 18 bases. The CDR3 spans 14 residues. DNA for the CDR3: TGTGCCAGCAGTCCGGCCGGTGGGGTGAAGGGCTACACCTTC. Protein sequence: CASSPAGGVKGYTF.

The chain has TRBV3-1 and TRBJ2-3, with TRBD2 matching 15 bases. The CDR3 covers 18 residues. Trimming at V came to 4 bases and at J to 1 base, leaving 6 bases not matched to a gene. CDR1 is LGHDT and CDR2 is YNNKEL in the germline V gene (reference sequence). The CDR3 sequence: CASSRPGLAGGRTDTQYF. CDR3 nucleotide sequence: TGTGCCAGCAGCCGACCGGGACTAGCGGGGGGCCGCACAGATACGCAGTATTTT.

CDR3 bases: TGCAGTGCTAGAGAACACCAGCGGGGCTACACCTTC. The encoded protein is CSAREHQRGYTF. This rearrangement joins TRBV20-1 to TRBJ1-2; no firm D call. The germline V gene encodes CDR1 DFQATT and CDR2 SNEGSKA (reference sequence). Trimming cost V 0 bases and J 8 bases, with 10 bases left between them. The CDR3 has 12 amino acids.

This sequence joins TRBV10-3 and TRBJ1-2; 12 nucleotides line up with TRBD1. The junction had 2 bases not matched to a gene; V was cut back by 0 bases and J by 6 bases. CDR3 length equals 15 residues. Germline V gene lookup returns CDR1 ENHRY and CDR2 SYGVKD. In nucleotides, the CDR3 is TGTGCCATCAGTGAGTCCGGGACAGGGGGCCATGGCTACACCTTC. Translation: CAISESGTGGHGYTF.

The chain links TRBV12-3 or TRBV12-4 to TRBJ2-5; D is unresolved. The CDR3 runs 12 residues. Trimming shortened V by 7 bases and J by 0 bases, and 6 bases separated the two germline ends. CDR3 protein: CASTLYQETQYF. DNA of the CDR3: TGTGCCAGCACCTTGTACCAAGAGACCCAGTACTTC.

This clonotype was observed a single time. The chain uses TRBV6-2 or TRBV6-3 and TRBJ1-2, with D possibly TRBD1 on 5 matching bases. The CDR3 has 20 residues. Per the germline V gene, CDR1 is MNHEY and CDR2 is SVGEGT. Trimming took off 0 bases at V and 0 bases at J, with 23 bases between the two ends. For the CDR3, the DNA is TGTGCCAGCAGTTACTCGAAGGCCCAGGGCCACTCCCCGACTAACTATGGCTACACCTTC. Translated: CASSYSKAQGHSPTNYGYTF.

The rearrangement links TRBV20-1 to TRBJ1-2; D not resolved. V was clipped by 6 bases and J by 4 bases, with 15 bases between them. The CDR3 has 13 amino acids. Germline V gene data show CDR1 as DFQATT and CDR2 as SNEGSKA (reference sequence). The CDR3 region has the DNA TGCAGTGCAGAAGAGTACGGACCCTATGGCTACACCTTC. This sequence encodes CSAEEYGPYGYTF.

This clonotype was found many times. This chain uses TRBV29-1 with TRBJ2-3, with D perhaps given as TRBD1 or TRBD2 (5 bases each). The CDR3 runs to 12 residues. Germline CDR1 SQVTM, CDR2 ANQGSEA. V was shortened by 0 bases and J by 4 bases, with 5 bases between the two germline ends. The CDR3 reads CSVEEGADTQYF. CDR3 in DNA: TGCAGCGTTGAAGAGGGGGCAGATACGCAGTATTTT.

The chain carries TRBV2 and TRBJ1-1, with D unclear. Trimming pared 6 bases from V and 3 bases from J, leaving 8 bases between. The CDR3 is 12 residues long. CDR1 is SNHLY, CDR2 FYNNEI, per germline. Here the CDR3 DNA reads TGTGCCAGCAGACCGTCGGACACTGAAGCTTTCTTT. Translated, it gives CASRPSDTEAFF.

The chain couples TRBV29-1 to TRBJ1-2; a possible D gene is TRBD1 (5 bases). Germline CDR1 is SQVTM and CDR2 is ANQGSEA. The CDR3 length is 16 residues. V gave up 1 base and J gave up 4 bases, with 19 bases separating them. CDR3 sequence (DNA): TGCAGCGTTGAAGCTAAACCCTCGGCAGGGACCTATGGCTACACCTTC. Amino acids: CSVEAKPSAGTYGYTF.

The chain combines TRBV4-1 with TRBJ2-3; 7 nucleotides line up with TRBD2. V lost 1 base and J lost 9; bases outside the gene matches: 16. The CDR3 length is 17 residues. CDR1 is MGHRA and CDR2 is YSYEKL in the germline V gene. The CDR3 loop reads CASSQGAASGARRTQYF. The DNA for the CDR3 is TGCGCCAGCAGCCAAGGAGCCGCGAGCGGGGCCAGGAGAACGCAGTATTTT.

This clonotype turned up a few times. CDR3 nucleotide sequence: TGTGCCAGCAGTCGACTGGCCCAAATCGGAGCAGAGACCCAGTACTTC. As protein: CASSRLAQIGAETQYF. This rearrangement joins TRBV28 to TRBJ2-5; D gene uncertain. Trimming pared 5 bases from V and 4 bases from J, leaving 20 bases between. CDR3 length: 16 residues. Germline CDR1 reads MDHEN; CDR2 reads SYDVKM.

The CDR3 here is CSASGLPQNYNEQFF. CDR3 sequence (DNA): TGCAGTGCTAGTGGACTTCCACAAAATTACAATGAGCAGTTCTTC. The gene calls are TRBV20-1 and TRBJ2-1; D might be TRBD2 (5 bases). The V and J ends lost 3 bases and 4 bases respectively, with 16 bases between them. The CDR3 totals 15 residues. The germline CDR1 and CDR2 sequences are DFQATT and SNEGSKA (reference sequence).

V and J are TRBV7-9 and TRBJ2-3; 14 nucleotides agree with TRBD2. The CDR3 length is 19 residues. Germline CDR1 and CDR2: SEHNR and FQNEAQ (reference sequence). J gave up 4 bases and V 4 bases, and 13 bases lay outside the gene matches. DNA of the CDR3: TGTGCCAGCAGCTCCTCCGGGACTAGCGGGAGACTCCGTGCAGATACGCAGTATTTT. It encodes CASSSSGTSGRLRADTQYF.

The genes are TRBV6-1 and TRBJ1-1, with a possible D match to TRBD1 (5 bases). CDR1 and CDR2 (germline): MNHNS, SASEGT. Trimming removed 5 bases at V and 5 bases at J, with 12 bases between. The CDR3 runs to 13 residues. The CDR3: CASSLDIRTEAFF. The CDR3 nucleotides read TGTGCCAGCAGTCTGGACATTCGTACTGAAGCTTTCTTT.

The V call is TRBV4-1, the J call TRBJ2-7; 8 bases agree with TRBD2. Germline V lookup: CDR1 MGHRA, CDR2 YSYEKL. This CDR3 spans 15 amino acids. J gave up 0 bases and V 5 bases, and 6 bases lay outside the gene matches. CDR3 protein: CASSTTSGISYEQYF. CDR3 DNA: TGCGCCAGCAGCACCACTAGCGGTATCTCCTACGAGCAGTACTTC.

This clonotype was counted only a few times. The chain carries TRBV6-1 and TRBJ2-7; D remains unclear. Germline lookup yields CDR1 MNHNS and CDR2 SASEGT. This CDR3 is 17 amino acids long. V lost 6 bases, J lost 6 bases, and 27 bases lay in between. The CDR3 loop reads CASRDLDRAKGIGEQYF. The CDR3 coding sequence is TGTGCCAGCAGAGACCTCGACCGGGCTAAAGGAATCGGCGAGCAGTACTTC.

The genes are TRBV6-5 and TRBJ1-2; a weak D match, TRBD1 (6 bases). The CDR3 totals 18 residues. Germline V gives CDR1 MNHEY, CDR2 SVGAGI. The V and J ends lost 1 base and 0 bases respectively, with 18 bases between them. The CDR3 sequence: CASSYWSAGASTNYGYTF. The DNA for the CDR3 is TGTGCCAGCAGTTACTGGTCGGCAGGGGCAAGTACTAACTATGGCTACACCTTC.

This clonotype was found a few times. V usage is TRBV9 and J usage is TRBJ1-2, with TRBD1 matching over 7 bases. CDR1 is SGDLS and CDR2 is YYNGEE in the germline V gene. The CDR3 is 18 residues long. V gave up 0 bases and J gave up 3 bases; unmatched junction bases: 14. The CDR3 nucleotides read TGTGCCAGCAGCGTAGAGGGAGACAGGGTGAAGGGAGACTATGGCTACACCTTC. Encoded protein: CASSVEGDRVKGDYGYTF.

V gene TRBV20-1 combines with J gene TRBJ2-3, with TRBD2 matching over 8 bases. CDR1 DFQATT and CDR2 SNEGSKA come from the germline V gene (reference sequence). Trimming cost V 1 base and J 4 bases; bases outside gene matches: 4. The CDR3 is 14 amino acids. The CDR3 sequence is CSARVAGGPDTQYF. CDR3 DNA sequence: TGCAGTGCTAGAGTGGCGGGAGGACCAGATACGCAGTATTTT.

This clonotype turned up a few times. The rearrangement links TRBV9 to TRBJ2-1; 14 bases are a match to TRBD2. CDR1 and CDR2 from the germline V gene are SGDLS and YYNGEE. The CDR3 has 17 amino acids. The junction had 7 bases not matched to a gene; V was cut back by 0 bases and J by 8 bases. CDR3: CASSVAGTSGGTDEQFF. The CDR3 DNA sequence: TGTGCCAGCAGCGTAGCCGGGACTAGCGGGGGAACCGATGAGCAGTTCTTC.

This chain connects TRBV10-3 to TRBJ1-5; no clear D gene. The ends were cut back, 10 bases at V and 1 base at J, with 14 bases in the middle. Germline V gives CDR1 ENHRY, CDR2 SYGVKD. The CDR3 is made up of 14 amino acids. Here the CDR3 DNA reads TGTGCCACCACGACACTCCCAAGCAATCAGCCCCAGCATTTT. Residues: CATTTLPSNQPQHF.

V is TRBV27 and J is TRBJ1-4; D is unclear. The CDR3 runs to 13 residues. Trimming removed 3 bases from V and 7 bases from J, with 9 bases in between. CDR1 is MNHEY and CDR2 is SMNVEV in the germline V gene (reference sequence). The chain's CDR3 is CASSFTETEKLFF. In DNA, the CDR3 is TGTGCCAGCAGTTTCACAGAAACTGAAAAACTGTTTTTT.

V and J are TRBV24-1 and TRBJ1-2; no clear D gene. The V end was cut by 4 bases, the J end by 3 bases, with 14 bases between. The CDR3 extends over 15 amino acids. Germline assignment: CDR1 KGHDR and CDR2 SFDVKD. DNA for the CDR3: TGTGCCACCAGTGACTCGGACGGCCCATACTATGGCTACACCTTC. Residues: CATSDSDGPYYGYTF.

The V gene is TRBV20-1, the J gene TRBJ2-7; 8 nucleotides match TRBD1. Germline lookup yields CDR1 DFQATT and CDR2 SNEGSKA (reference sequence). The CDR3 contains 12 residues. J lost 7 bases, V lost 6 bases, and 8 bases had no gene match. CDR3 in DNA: TGCAGTGCCATCAGGGGGCTGTATGAGCAGTACTTC. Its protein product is CSAIRGLYEQYF.

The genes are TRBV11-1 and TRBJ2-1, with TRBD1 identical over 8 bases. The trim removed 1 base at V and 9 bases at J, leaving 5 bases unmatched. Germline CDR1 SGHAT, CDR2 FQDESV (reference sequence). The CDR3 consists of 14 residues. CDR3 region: CASSLGQGTGEQFF. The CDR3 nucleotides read TGTGCCAGCAGCTTAGGACAGGGGACGGGTGAGCAGTTCTTC.